One and the same sample provided the 3 T cell receptor beta chains below, sequenced in a study of cytomegalovirus exposure and HLA in healthy donors. Assay: immunoSEQ multiplex PCR; the TCRdb copy retains only in-frame clones and omits some. Of roughly 250,000 clones detected, 90% appear once; the ten largest clones hold roughly 0.4%. Sequencing was performed on PBMCs. The receptors originated from a woman aged 18-29 years in good health and CMV-seronegative.

The chain recombines TRBV27 with TRBJ2-1; 8 bases fit TRBD1. The CDR3 is 18 residues long. The V gene end was trimmed by 3 bases and the J gene end by 0 bases; junction bases not matched to a gene: 10. In germline, CDR1 is MNHEY, CDR2 SMNVEV (reference sequence). The CDR3 sequence: CASSLTGVHTSSYNEQFF. The CDR3, as DNA: TGTGCCAGCAGTTTGACAGGGGTCCACACCAGCTCCTACAATGAGCAGTTCTTC.

The rearrangement links TRBV27 to TRBJ1-2; 10 positions match TRBD1. CDR1 and CDR2 from the germline V gene are MNHEY and SMNVEV (reference sequence). The junction had 1 base not matched to a gene; V was cut back by 5 bases and J by 4 bases. The length of the CDR3 is 13 residues. CDR3 region: CASSGDRGYGYTF. The CDR3 DNA is TGTGCCAGCAGTGGGGACAGGGGCTATGGCTACACCTTC.

The table lists this clone with a count of one. The chain uses TRBV2 and TRBJ2-7; D gene unclear. This CDR3 spans 11 amino acids. The V gene's germline CDR1 is SNHLY and CDR2 FYNNEI. V was clipped by 8 bases and J by 3 bases, with 8 bases between them. CDR3 residues: CASFRDYEQYF. The CDR3 bases are TGTGCCAGCTTCCGCGACTACGAGCAGTACTTC.